A selection of T cell receptor beta chains follows, all from one sample in a study of blood T cell repertoires in COVID-19. Here immunoSEQ multiplex PCR was the method, and the copy in TCRdb shows in-frame clones only, minus some. The table shows hundreds of thousands of clones, with approximately 85% occurring only once. The sequenced sample consisted of peripheral blood. The receptor source for this set is a man aged 18 to 29 with active or convalescent COVID-19. Both conserved end residues are part of each CDR3. D genes are given only for firm matches. Size is stated for part of the rows, as once, few or many counts, or as a class when the clone is expanded.

abundance	v_gene	d_gene	j_gene	CDR3nt	CDR3aa
NA	TRBV4-3	NA	TRBJ2-5	TGCGCCAGCAGCCAAGAGCCTAGAATCCAAGAGACCCAGTACTTC	CASSQEPRIQETQYF
NA	TRBV2	NA	TRBJ1-1	TGTGCCAGCAGCGAGATTTGGGAAGCTTTCTTT	CASSEIWEAFF
NA	TRBV6-5	TRBD1	TRBJ1-1	TGTGCCAGCACCGGAACAGGGGGTTTGAACACTGAAGCTTTCTTT	CASTGTGGLNTEAFF
NA	TRBV24-1	NA	TRBJ1-5	TGTGCCACCAGTGATTTGTTCGGACAGAGCCTTAGCAATCAGCCCCAGCATTTT	CATSDLFGQSLSNQPQHF
NA	TRBV19	TRBD1	TRBJ2-1	TGTGCCAGTACCATGCCGCGGACAGGGGGAAGTTACAATGAGCAGTTCTTC	CASTMPRTGGSYNEQFF
once	TRBV29-1	TRBD1	TRBJ1-2	TGCAGCGCTAGGGACAGGGCCTATGGCTACACCTTC	CSARDRAYGYTF
NA	TRBV19	NA	TRBJ1-5	TGTGCCAGTAGTATAATGGGGTTGCGGGGCAATCAGCCCCAGCATTTT	CASSIMGLRGNQPQHF
NA	TRBV6-4	NA	TRBJ2-3	TGTGCCAGCAGTGACTCGATTGGGGGGGCAGCTAGCACAGATACGCAGTATTTT	CASSDSIGGAASTDTQYF
NA	TRBV3-1/TRBV3-2	NA	TRBJ1-6	TGTGCCAGCAGCCAAGGGGGACAATATAATTCACCCCTCCACTTT	CASSQGGQYNSPLHF
NA	TRBV7-3	TRBD1	TRBJ2-1	TGTGCCAGCAGCTTAAAGGGACCGACAGGGCTGGGCTACAATGAGCAGTTCTTC	CASSLKGPTGLGYNEQFF
NA	TRBV11-1	NA	TRBJ1-6	TGTGCCAGCAGCTTAGGAGGCGGATATAATTCACCCCTCCACTTT	CASSLGGGYNSPLHF
NA	TRBV7-9	TRBD1	TRBJ2-1	TGTGCCAGCAGCTTAGTGGGACAGGGCATCAATGAGCAGTTCTTC	CASSLVGQGINEQFF
NA	TRBV4-3	NA	TRBJ2-1	TGCGCCAGCAGCCAAGATCTATCGGGTTTCAATGAGCAGTTCTTC	CASSQDLSGFNEQFF
few	TRBV6-5	NA	TRBJ1-1	TGTGCCAGCAAGGTCGGGGGTAACACTGAAGCTTTCTTT	CASKVGGNTEAFF
NA	TRBV7-6	TRBD1	TRBJ1-2	TGTGCCAGCAGCTTAGCGCCCGGGACAGACAACTATGGCTACACCTTC	CASSLAPGTDNYGYTF
NA	TRBV3-1/TRBV3-2	NA	TRBJ1-2	TGTGCCAGCAGTCCACTTGAGGAGCCCTATGGCTACACCTTC	CASSPLEEPYGYTF
NA	TRBV7-2	TRBD1	TRBJ1-3	TGTGCCAGCAGCTCCACCGCGGGACAGGCAGGAAACACCATATATTTT	CASSSTAGQAGNTIYF
NA	TRBV6-6	TRBD2	TRBJ2-7	TGTGCCAGCAGGAGACTAGCCTACTACGAGCAGTACTTC	CASRRLAYYEQYF
once	TRBV3-1/TRBV3-2	TRBD2	TRBJ2-5	TGTGCCAGCAGCTTAATGCGGGGGGGCCGGTGGGAGACCCAGTACTTC	CASSLMRGGRWETQYF
NA	TRBV9	NA	TRBJ1-1	TGTGCCAGCAGCGCCCCGGGGAGAAAAACTGAAGCTTTCTTT	CASSAPGRKTEAFF
NA	TRBV27	NA	TRBJ1-2	TGTGCCAGCAGTTTTACGGGTTCCTATGGCTACACCTTC	CASSFTGSYGYTF
NA	TRBV5-5	NA	TRBJ2-5	TGTGCCAGCAGCTTGGTTGTGGACATTCAAGAGACCCAGTACTTC	CASSLVVDIQETQYF
NA	TRBV11-2	NA	TRBJ1-1	TGTGCCAGCAGTGAAATACCACGGGGGTCGAACACTGAAGCTTTCTTT	CASSEIPRGSNTEAFF
NA	TRBV27	NA	TRBJ1-5	TGTGCCAGCAGTCCCTTCTACAATCAGCCCCAGCATTTT	CASSPFYNQPQHF
few	TRBV7-3	TRBD1	TRBJ2-7	TGTGCCAGCAGCGCAACAGGGGGCAAATCCTACGAGCAGTACTTC	CASSATGGKSYEQYF
NA	TRBV5-1	TRBD2	TRBJ2-6	TGCGCCAGCAGCTTTTTGCGGGGGAGCTCTGGGGCCAACGTCCTGACTTTC	CASSFLRGSSGANVLTF
NA	TRBV13	TRBD2	TRBJ2-5	TGTGCCAGCAGTTCCCGATGGACTAGCGGGGGGGAAGAGACCCAGTACTTC	CASSSRWTSGGEETQYF
NA	TRBV10-3	NA	TRBJ2-3	TGTGCCATCAGTGAGTCGGCTAGGGGAGGCCCAGATACGCAGTATTTT	CAISESARGGPDTQYF
NA	TRBV10-2	NA	TRBJ1-2	TGCGCCAGCAGTGAGAACATCCGGGGGATTACTAACTATGGCTACACCTTC	CASSENIRGITNYGYTF
NA	TRBV27	TRBD2	TRBJ2-5	TGTGCCAGCAGTTTACGAGTTGGACTAGCGGGGATCCAAGAGACCCAGTACTTC	CASSLRVGLAGIQETQYF
NA	TRBV7-9	NA	TRBJ2-7	TGTGCCAGCAGCCCGCGGGACGGATCCTACGAGCAGTACTTC	CASSPRDGSYEQYF
NA	TRBV27	NA	TRBJ1-6	TGTGCCAGCAGTTTACCGCCCAGGGGCGGTAATTCACCCCTCCACTTT	CASSLPPRGGNSPLHF
NA	TRBV2	TRBD2	TRBJ2-5	TGTGCCAGCAGTGTTAGTAGCGGGGGTCCAGAGACCCAGTACTTC	CASSVSSGGPETQYF
NA	TRBV7-2	NA	TRBJ1-1	TGTGCCAGCAGCTTAGGCCTATACACTGAAGCTTTCTTT	CASSLGLYTEAFF
NA	TRBV6-2/TRBV6-3	NA	TRBJ2-7	TGTGCCAGCAGTTCTATCGGGGGGCCTTACGAGCAGTACTTC	CASSSIGGPYEQYF
NA	TRBV7-9	TRBD1	TRBJ1-1	TGTGCCAGCAGTGGACAGGGGGTTCTTCTCGGCACTGAAGCTTTCTTT	CASSGQGVLLGTEAFF
NA	TRBV19	TRBD2	TRBJ2-2	TGTGCCAGTAGTCCCCTCCTCCTAGCGGGGGGCCCCGCCGGGGAGCTGTTTTTT	CASSPLLLAGGPAGELFF
NA	TRBV29-1	TRBD1	TRBJ1-2	TGCAGCGTTGAGAGGGGGCAGGGCTACACCTTC	CSVERGQGYTF
NA	TRBV15	NA	TRBJ1-2	TGTGCCACCCGTGGACAGACCAACTATGGCTACACCTTC	CATRGQTNYGYTF
once	TRBV7-9	NA	TRBJ1-5	TGTGCCAGCAGCTTAACAGCGGATCAGCCCCAGCATTTT	CASSLTADQPQHF
NA	TRBV5-1	TRBD1	TRBJ1-6	TGCGCCAGCAGCCCGGGAGACAGGGAGAGTTCCTATAATTCACCCCTCCACTTT	CASSPGDRESSYNSPLHF
NA	TRBV28	TRBD2	TRBJ2-5	TGTGCCAGCAGTTCCTCGGGGGGGGTTGAGACCCAGTACTTC	CASSSSGGVETQYF
NA	TRBV5-6	NA	TRBJ1-2	TGTGCCAGCAGCTCGGTCTCGGCGGCGGACTATGGCTACACCTTC	CASSSVSAADYGYTF
NA	TRBV19	NA	TRBJ1-6	TGTGCCAGTAGTACAGACAGTTGGTCACCCCTCCACTTT	CASSTDSWSPLHF
NA	TRBV27	NA	TRBJ2-5	TGTGCCAGCAGTTTATCCGGCGGGCTAGGGACCCAGTACTTC	CASSLSGGLGTQYF
NA	TRBV19	NA	TRBJ1-6	TGTGCCAGTAGTACCCAATGGGACTTAAATTCACCCCTCCACTTT	CASSTQWDLNSPLHF
NA	TRBV7-9	NA	TRBJ1-2	TGTGCCAGCCACCTGCTGCAGGCCTATGGCTACACCTTC	CASHLLQAYGYTF